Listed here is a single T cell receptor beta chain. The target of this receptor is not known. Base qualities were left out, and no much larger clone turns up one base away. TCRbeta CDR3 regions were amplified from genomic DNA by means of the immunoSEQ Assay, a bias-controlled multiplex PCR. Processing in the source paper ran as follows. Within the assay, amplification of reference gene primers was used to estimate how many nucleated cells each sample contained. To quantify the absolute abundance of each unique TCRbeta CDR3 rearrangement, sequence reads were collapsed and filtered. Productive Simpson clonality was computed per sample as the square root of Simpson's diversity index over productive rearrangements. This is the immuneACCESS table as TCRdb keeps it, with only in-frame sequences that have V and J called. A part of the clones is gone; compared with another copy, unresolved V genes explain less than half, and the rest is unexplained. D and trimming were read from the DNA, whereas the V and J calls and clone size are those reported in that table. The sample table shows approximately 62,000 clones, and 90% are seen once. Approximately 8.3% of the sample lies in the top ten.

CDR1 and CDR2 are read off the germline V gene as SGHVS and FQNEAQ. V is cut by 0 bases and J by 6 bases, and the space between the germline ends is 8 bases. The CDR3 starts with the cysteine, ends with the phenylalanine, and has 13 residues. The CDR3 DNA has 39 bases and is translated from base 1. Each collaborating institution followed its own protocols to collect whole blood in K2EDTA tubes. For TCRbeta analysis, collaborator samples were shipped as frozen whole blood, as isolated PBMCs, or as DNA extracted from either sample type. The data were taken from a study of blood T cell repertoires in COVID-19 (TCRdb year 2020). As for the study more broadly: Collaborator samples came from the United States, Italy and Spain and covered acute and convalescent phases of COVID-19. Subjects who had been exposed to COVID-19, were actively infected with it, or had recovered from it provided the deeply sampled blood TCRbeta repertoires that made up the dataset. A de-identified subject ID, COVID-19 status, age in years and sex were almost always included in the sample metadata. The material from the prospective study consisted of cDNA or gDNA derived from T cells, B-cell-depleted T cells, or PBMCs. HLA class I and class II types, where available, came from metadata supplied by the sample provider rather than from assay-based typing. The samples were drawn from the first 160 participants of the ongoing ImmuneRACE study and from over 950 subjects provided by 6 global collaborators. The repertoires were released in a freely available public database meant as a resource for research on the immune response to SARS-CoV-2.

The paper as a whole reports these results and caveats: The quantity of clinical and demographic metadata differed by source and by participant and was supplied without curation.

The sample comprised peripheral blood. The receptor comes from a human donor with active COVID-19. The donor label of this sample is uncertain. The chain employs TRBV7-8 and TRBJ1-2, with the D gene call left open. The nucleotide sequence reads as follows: TGTGCCAGCAGCTTAGCCGGGGTTGATGGCTACACCTTC. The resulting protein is CASSLAGVDGYTF.